This TCR beta chain was documented in a study of blood T cells in healthy people across ages. Using a J-beta primer mix together with a sample-barcoded 5' primer, a second PCR was run for roughly 6 to 11 cycles. TCRdb reanalysed the 5' RACE reads using MiXCR and keeps one entry per CDR3 protein. Among 1.8 million or so distinct CDR3 sequences listed, about two fifths were seen once. This CDR3 is built from 15 residues. Germline V gives CDR1 MNHEY, CDR2 SVGEGT. V trimming: 3 bases; J trimming: 4 bases; junction bases outside the gene matches: 7. This clonotype was observed a handful of times. Sequencing was performed on blood. The gene calls are TRBV6-2 or TRBV6-3 and TRBJ2-3, with 7 bases fitting TRBD1. This sequence was found in a human donor in good health. CDR3 DNA sequence: TGTGCCAGCAGTTATTCACCGCAGGGGGCAGATACGCAGTATTTT. Protein sequence: CASSYSPQGADTQYF.